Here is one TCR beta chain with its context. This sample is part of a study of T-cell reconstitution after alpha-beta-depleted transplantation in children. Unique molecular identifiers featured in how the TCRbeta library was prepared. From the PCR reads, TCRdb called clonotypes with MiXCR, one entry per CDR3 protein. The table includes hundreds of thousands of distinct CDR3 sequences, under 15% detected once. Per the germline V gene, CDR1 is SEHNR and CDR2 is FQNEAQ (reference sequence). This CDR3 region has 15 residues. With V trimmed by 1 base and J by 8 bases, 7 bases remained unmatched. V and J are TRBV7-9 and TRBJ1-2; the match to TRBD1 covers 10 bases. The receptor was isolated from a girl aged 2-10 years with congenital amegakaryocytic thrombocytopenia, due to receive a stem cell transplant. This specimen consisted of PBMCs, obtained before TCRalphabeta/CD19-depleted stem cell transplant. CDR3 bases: TGTGCCAGCAGCTTAGGGGGACAGGGGACGTGGGGCTACACCTTC. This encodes CASSLGGQGTWGYTF.